These 15 T cell receptor beta chains share one sample of origin, sequenced in a study of CD8 T cells in ankylosing spondylitis (TCRdb year 2017). Libraries were constructed by 5' RACE. TCRdb records Illumina HiSeq 2500 as the sequencer. Using fastp trimming at Q25 and MiXCR clonotype assembly, TCRdb reanalyzed the public sequencing data and kept in-frame beta chains. Entries are consolidated by CDR3 protein sequence, retaining the most common genes and DNA. The sample table records fewer than 180,000 distinct CDR3 sequences; under 45% of these occur just once. The ten most abundant clones make up nearly 15% of the sample. Sequenced material: synovial fluid, either unsorted or a sorted T cell fraction (not recorded which). The receptors shown here come from a male donor with ankylosing spondylitis.

This chain links TRBV5-1 with TRBJ2-7; D is unclear. The CDR3 is made up of 16 amino acids. Per germline, CDR1 SGHRS and CDR2 YFSETQ. V lost 4 bases and J lost 0, with 17 bases in between. CDR3 coding DNA: TGCGCCAGCAGCCCATGGGATCGCCTAAGCTCCTACGAGCAGTACTTC. Translating gives CASSPWDRLSSYEQYF.

V and J are TRBV7-9 and TRBJ2-1; 7 positions agree with TRBD1. With V trimmed by 1 base and J by 7 bases, 7 bases remained unmatched. This CDR3 spans 15 amino acids. Germline V gene data show CDR1 as SEHNR and CDR2 as FQNEAQ (reference sequence). In nucleotides, the CDR3 is TGTGCCAGCAGCTTAGTGGACAGGATGGGGAATGAGCAGTTCTTC. Residues: CASSLVDRMGNEQFF.

This clonotype was observed at least ten times. The chain carries TRBV24-1 and TRBJ2-1; TRBD2 matches 14 bases. This CDR3 spans 14 amino acids. Germline values: CDR1 KGHDR, CDR2 SFDVKD. V lost 7 bases to trimming and J lost 8 bases; unmatched junction nucleotides: 3. This chain's CDR3 is CATRGTSGSYEQFF. Written as DNA, the CDR3 is TGTGCCACCAGAGGGACTAGCGGGAGCTATGAGCAGTTCTTC.

This CDR3 reads CASSLAGSYNSPLHF. The CDR3 nucleotides are TGTGCCAGCAGTTTGGCAGGCTCCTATAATTCACCCCTCCACTTT. The chain employs TRBV27 and TRBJ1-6; D gene uncertain. CDR1 and CDR2 from the germline V gene are MNHEY and SMNVEV (reference sequence). CDR3 length: 15 amino acids. Trimming took 3 bases from V and 0 from J, leaving 6 bases between them.

The V call is TRBV28, the J call TRBJ2-7, with 11 bases identical to TRBD2. The CDR3 runs 16 residues. Germline trimming cut 4 bases from V and 0 bases from J; bases unmatched to any gene: 5. CDR1 is MDHEN and CDR2 is SYDVKM in the germline V gene. This CDR3 reads CASSWGTSGSSYEQYF. The CDR3 nucleotides are TGTGCCAGCAGTTGGGGAACTAGCGGGAGCTCCTACGAGCAGTACTTC.

This chain uses TRBV4-2 with TRBJ1-4; 12 bases are shared with TRBD1. Germline lookup yields CDR1 LGHNA and CDR2 YNFKEQ. Trimming took 5 bases from V and 8 from J; bases not matched to a gene: 9. This CDR3 is 16 amino acids long. This chain's CDR3 is CASSSRDRGLREKLFF. CDR3 bases: TGTGCCAGCAGCTCCCGGGACAGGGGGCTAAGGGAAAAACTGTTTTTT.

This chain uses TRBV21-1 with TRBJ2-7. TRBV21-1 is reported as a pseudogene. This CDR3 has 15 residues. The chain's CDR3 is CASSKSSGWMYEQYF. The CDR3 region has the DNA TGTGCCAGCAGCAAATCTTCGGGGTGGATGTACGAGCAGTACTTC.

This clonotype was seen more than once but under ten times. The chain links TRBV12-3 or TRBV12-4 to TRBJ2-1; D gene unclear. There are 12 residues in the CDR3. The V gene lost 8 bases and the J gene lost 4 bases, with 9 bases spanning the gap. The CDR3 here is CASRRWYNEQFF. CDR3 coding DNA: TGTGCCAGCCGACGTTGGTACAATGAGCAGTTCTTC.

CDR3 loop: CASSLGRGQEKLFF. The CDR3 nucleotides read TGTGCCAGCAGCTTGGGCAGGGGGCAGGAAAAACTGTTTTTT. The chain recombines TRBV7-6 with TRBJ1-4; TRBD1 agrees at 8 bases. CDR3 length: 14 residues. Per germline, CDR1 SGHVS and CDR2 FNYEAQ. Trimming removed 3 bases from V and 8 bases from J; junction bases left unmatched: 5.

The rearrangement uses TRBV28 and TRBJ2-3; no reliable D call. With 5 bases removed from V and 4 bases from J, the gap between germline ends came to 10 bases. Germline CDR1 reads MDHEN; CDR2 reads SYDVKM. The CDR3 has 13 residues. CDR3 DNA: TGTGCCAGCAGTCCTCTCTTATCAGATACGCAGTATTTT. It codes for CASSPLLSDTQYF.

J is TRBJ1-1 and V is TRBV6-2 or TRBV6-3; possible D gene TRBD1, 6 bases. The CDR3 length is 17 residues. The V end was cut by 1 base, the J end by 4 bases, with 19 bases between. Per the germline V gene, CDR1 is MNHEY and CDR2 is SVGEGT. CDR3 protein: CASSYWWWGAFGTEAFF. In DNA, the CDR3 is TGTGCCAGCAGTTACTGGTGGTGGGGGGCGTTTGGCACTGAAGCTTTCTTT.

A few counts support this clonotype. The gene calls are TRBV7-9 and TRBJ2-3, with D unclear. This CDR3 has 14 residues. Germline lookup yields CDR1 SEHNR and CDR2 FQNEAQ (reference sequence). The DNA for the CDR3 is TGTGTCCTCCGGCCGTTGCCCAACACAGATACGCAGTATTTT. It translates to CVLRPLPNTDTQYF.

The genes are TRBV10-3 and TRBJ2-3; 8 nucleotides agree with TRBD2. V gave up 7 bases and J gave up 5 bases; unmatched junction bases: 5. CDR1 and CDR2 from the germline V gene are ENHRY and SYGVKD. The CDR3 covers 13 residues. For the CDR3, the DNA is TGTGCCATCATGAAGCGGGGGTTAGATACGCAGTATTTT. Residues: CAIMKRGLDTQYF.

This clonotype was seen only a few times. This rearrangement joins TRBV7-6 to TRBJ2-1; 9 bases map to TRBD2. This CDR3 has 17 residues. V was clipped by 3 bases and J by 6 bases; unmatched bases: 12. From germline, CDR1 is SGHVS and CDR2 FNYEAQ. This CDR3 is CASSFIGAGGPFNEQFF. The DNA of the CDR3 is TGTGCCAGCAGCTTTATCGGGGCGGGAGGGCCCTTCAATGAGCAGTTCTTC.

This chain uses TRBV4-3 with TRBJ2-7; D is uncertain. Trimming left V 0 bases short and J 6 bases short, with 12 bases between. Looked up from germline, CDR1 is LGHNA and CDR2 is YSLEER. CDR3 length: 14 amino acids. The CDR3 DNA is TGCGCCAGCAGCCAAGACCTCCCTCCCGGCGAGCAGTACTTC. This translates into CASSQDLPPGEQYF.